This T cell receptor beta chain was sequenced for a study of CD8 T cells in Susac syndrome. Study details: Among the Susac syndrome patients sequenced, over 5 had active disease and 8 or 9 were in remission.

The trim removed 1 base at V and 7 bases at J, leaving 4 bases unmatched. Per germline, CDR1 GTSNPN and CDR2 SVGIG (reference sequence). There are 12 residues in the CDR3. Random hexamers were used to reverse transcribe the RNA input (about 0.45 to 1 ug). Amplification of TCR beta CDR3 across 54 Vbeta and 13 Jbeta was performed with immunoSEQ multiplex PCR. MiXCR was run by TCRdb on the immunoSEQ multiplex PCR reads, yielding one entry per CDR3 protein. This sample has about 120,000 distinct CDR3 sequences; around 94% occur once, and the top ten carry approximately 0.22%. The specimen sequenced was CD8+ T cells from PBMCs. This chain links TRBV30 with TRBJ2-7; 7 bases line up with TRBD1. The TCR comes from a human donor with Susac syndrome. CDR3 sequence reads: CAWSGQGGEQYF. CDR3 DNA: TGTGCCTGGAGTGGACAGGGTGGTGAGCAGTACTTC.